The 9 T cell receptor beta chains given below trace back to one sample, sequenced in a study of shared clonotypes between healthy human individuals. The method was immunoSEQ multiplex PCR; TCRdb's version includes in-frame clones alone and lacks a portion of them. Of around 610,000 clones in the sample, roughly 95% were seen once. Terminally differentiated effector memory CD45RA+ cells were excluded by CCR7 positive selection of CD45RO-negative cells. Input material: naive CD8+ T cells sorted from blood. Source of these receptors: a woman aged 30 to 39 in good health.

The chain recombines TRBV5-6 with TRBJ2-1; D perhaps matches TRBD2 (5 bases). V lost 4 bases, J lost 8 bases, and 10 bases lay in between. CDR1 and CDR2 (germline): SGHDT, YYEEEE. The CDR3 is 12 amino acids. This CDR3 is CASSQTRDEQFF. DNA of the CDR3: TGTGCCAGCAGCCAAACTAGGGATGAGCAGTTCTTC.

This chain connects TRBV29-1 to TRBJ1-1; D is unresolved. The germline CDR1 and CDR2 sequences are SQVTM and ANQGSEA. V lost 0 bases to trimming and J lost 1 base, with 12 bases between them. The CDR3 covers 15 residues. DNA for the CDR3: TGCAGCGTTGAAGATCGTATCGGTCAGAACACTGAAGCTTTCTTT. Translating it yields CSVEDRIGQNTEAFF. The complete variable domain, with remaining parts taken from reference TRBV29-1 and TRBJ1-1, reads SAVISQKPSRDICQRGTSLTIQCQVDSQVTMMFWYRQQPGQSLTLIATANQGSEATYESGFVIDKFPISRPNLTFSTLTVSNMSPEDSSIYLCSVEDRIGQNTEAFFGQGTRLTVV.

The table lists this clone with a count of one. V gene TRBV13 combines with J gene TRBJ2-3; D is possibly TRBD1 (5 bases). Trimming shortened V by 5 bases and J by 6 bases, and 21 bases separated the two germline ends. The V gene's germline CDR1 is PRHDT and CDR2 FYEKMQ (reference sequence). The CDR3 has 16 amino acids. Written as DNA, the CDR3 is TGTGCCAGCAGCCCACAAAGGGGTACCACATGGGATACGCAGTATTTT. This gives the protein CASSPQRGTTWDTQYF.

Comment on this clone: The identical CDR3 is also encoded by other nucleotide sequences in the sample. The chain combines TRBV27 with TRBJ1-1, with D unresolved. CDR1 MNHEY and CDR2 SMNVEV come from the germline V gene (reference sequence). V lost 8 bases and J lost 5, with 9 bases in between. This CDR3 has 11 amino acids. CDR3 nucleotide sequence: TGTGCCAGCTCGCTGGGGACTGAAGCTTTCTTT. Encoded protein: CASSLGTEAFF.

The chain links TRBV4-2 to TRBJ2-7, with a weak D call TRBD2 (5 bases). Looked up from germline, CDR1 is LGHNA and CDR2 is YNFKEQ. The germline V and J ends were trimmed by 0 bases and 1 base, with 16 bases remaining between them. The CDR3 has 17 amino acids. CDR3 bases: TGTGCCAGCAGCCAAGATGGAGGCGGGTTGGGGTCCTACGAGCAGTACTTC. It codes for CASSQDGGGLGSYEQYF.

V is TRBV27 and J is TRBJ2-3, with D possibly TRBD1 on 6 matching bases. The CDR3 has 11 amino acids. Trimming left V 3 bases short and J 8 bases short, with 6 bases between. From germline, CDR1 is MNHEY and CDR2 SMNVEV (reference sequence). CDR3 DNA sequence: TGTGCCAGCAGTTTGGGGGCTACGCAGTATTTT. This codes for CASSLGATQYF.

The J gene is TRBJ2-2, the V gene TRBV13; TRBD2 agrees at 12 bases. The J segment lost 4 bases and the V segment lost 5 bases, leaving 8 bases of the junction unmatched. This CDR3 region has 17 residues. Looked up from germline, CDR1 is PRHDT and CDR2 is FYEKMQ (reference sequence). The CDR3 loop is CASSAGTSGLSTGELFF. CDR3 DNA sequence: TGTGCCAGCAGCGCCGGGACTAGCGGGCTGAGCACCGGGGAGCTGTTTTTT.

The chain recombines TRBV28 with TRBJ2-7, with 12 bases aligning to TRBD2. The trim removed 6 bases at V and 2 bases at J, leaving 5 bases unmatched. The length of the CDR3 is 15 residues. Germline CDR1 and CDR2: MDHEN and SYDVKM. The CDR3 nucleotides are TGTGCCAGCAGGGGGGGACTAGCGGGCCCCTACGAGCAGTACTTC. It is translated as CASRGGLAGPYEQYF.

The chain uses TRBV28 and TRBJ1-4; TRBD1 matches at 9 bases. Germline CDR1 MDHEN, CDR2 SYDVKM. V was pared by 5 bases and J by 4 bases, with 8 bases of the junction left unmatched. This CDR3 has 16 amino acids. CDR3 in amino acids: CASSPGQGGFNEKLFF. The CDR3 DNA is TGTGCCAGCAGTCCGGGACAGGGTGGGTTTAATGAAAAACTGTTTTTT.